A selection of T cell receptor beta chains follows, all from one sample in a study of beta chain features in type 1 diabetes. Some clones are missing from TCRdb's copy, which holds only in-frame ones; the method was immunoSEQ multiplex PCR. Of 300,000 to 350,000 clones listed, roughly 8% are singletons. The material sequenced was central memory CD4+ T cells from blood. The receptor set was obtained from a woman younger than 30 in good health. Both conserved end residues are part of each CDR3. Each record gives: J gene, V gene, D gene, CDR3 protein. The D gene is left open where the match is weak.

j_call: TRBJ1-2; v_call: TRBV13; d_call: NA; cdr3_aa: CASSLTVTRWGYTF
j_call: TRBJ2-7; v_call: TRBV7-2; d_call: NA; cdr3_aa: CASSLNRVSYEQYF
j_call: TRBJ2-4; v_call: TRBV5-5; d_call: TRBD1; cdr3_aa: CASSWAIGDRGQNIQYF
j_call: TRBJ2-5; v_call: TRBV10-3; d_call: NA; cdr3_aa: CAISESQGKFQETQYF
j_call: TRBJ2-5; v_call: TRBV18; d_call: TRBD2; cdr3_aa: CASSHREGGKYF
j_call: TRBJ2-7; v_call: TRBV5-4; d_call: NA; cdr3_aa: CASSLADLREQYF
j_call: TRBJ1-1; v_call: TRBV14; d_call: NA; cdr3_aa: CASSSVRWRAFF
j_call: TRBJ1-6; v_call: TRBV7-9; d_call: TRBD1; cdr3_aa: CASSPLGDRGHSPLHF
j_call: TRBJ2-3; v_call: TRBV9; d_call: TRBD2; cdr3_aa: CASSPGLAGPDTQYF
j_call: TRBJ2-1; v_call: TRBV6-5; d_call: TRBD2; cdr3_aa: CASKAGVYNEQFF
j_call: TRBJ2-1; v_call: TRBV7-9; d_call: TRBD2; cdr3_aa: CASSLAPGLAVTYNEQFF
j_call: TRBJ1-1; v_call: TRBV7-2; d_call: NA; cdr3_aa: CASSFGSEPTEAFF
j_call: TRBJ2-1; v_call: TRBV4-2; d_call: TRBD1; cdr3_aa: CASSQPGQGYEQFF
j_call: TRBJ2-1; v_call: TRBV7-9; d_call: NA; cdr3_aa: CASSLVSLVGEQFF
j_call: TRBJ2-5; v_call: TRBV7-6; d_call: TRBD1; cdr3_aa: CASSHYKQTGSLETQYF
j_call: TRBJ2-7; v_call: TRBV7-3; d_call: NA; cdr3_aa: CASSLQNGYEQYF
j_call: TRBJ1-1; v_call: TRBV6-7; d_call: NA; cdr3_aa: CASPNRGAPTEAFF
j_call: TRBJ1-4; v_call: TRBV6-1; d_call: TRBD1; cdr3_aa: CASSVGQVDEKLFF
j_call: TRBJ2-1; v_call: TRBV6-6; d_call: NA; cdr3_aa: CASSSIVGEQFF
j_call: TRBJ2-3; v_call: TRBV2; d_call: TRBD2; cdr3_aa: CASTSGSSIDTQYF
j_call: TRBJ2-1; v_call: TRBV2; d_call: TRBD2; cdr3_aa: CASRLPGLAYNEQFF
j_call: TRBJ1-1; v_call: TRBV6-5; d_call: NA; cdr3_aa: CASIHYTEAFF
j_call: TRBJ1-3; v_call: TRBV7-2; d_call: NA; cdr3_aa: CASSQMGPSSGNTIYF
j_call: TRBJ1-5; v_call: TRBV9; d_call: NA; cdr3_aa: CASSVGVGGNQPQHF
j_call: TRBJ1-1; v_call: TRBV10-3; d_call: NA; cdr3_aa: CAVIDGGVTEAFF
j_call: TRBJ1-5; v_call: TRBV7-9; d_call: NA; cdr3_aa: CASSLAHNQPQHF
j_call: TRBJ2-7; v_call: TRBV29-1; d_call: TRBD1; cdr3_aa: CSVVPGQANYEQYF
j_call: TRBJ1-2; v_call: TRBV5-4; d_call: NA; cdr3_aa: CASSLDRVYGYTF
j_call: TRBJ2-1; v_call: TRBV11-2; d_call: TRBD2; cdr3_aa: CASSSGLAVYNEQFF
j_call: TRBJ2-1; v_call: TRBV7-9; d_call: NA; cdr3_aa: CASSSTGGNSGSSYNEQFF
j_call: TRBJ1-2; v_call: TRBV11-2; d_call: NA; cdr3_aa: CASSLVVTNYGYTF
j_call: TRBJ1-3; v_call: TRBV28; d_call: NA; cdr3_aa: CASSFRGIGNTIYF
j_call: TRBJ2-7; v_call: TRBV15; d_call: TRBD2; cdr3_aa: CATSRAGTSGPLEQYF